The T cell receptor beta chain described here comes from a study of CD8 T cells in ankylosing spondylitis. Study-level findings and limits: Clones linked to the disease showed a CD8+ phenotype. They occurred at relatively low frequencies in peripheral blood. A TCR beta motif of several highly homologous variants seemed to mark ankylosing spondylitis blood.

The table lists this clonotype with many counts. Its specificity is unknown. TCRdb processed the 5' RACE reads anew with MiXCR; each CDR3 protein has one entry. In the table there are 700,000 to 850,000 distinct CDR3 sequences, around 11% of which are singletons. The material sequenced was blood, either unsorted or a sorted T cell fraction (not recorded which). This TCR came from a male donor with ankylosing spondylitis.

Written as DNA, the CDR3 is TGCAGTGCGCTCAGGGGGCCGAGCTCCTACAATGAGCAGTTCTTC. Translating gives CSALRGPSSYNEQFF. The V gene is TRBV20-1, the J gene TRBJ2-1; 8 nucleotides match TRBD1. The CDR3 is made up of 15 amino acids. Germline V gene lookup returns CDR1 DFQATT and CDR2 SNEGSKA (reference sequence). V lost 6 bases to trimming and J lost 0 bases; unmatched junction nucleotides: 7.